This T cell receptor beta chain appears in the sequencing data of a study of cytomegalovirus exposure and HLA in healthy donors. The donors (healthy individuals) were bone marrow donors. Germline V gene data show CDR1 as SEHNR and CDR2 as FQNEAQ (reference sequence). The V gene lost 5 bases and the J gene lost 1 base, with 15 bases spanning the gap. The CDR3 totals 16 residues. Study observations and caveats: For cytomegalovirus status, the classifier reportedly gave diagnoses with high specificity and sensitivity. In a later analysis, HLA-associated TCR beta chains were more clonally expanded than equally common others.

This PCR relied on a set of 60 Vbeta primers and 13 Jbeta primers. TCRdb keeps only in-frame clones here, not all; method: immunoSEQ multiplex PCR. Of some 60,000 clones in the sample, over 75% were seen once. As for this clone: The antigen is not known.

The sequenced sample was PBMCs. V is TRBV7-9 and J is TRBJ2-1; D may be TRBD1 (6 bases). The sequence was obtained from a man between 18 and 35 years old in good health and CMV-seronegative. The CDR3 sequence is CASSITQGPSYNEQFF. CDR3 coding DNA: TGTGCCAGCAGCATAACACAGGGTCCGTCCTACAATGAGCAGTTCTTC.